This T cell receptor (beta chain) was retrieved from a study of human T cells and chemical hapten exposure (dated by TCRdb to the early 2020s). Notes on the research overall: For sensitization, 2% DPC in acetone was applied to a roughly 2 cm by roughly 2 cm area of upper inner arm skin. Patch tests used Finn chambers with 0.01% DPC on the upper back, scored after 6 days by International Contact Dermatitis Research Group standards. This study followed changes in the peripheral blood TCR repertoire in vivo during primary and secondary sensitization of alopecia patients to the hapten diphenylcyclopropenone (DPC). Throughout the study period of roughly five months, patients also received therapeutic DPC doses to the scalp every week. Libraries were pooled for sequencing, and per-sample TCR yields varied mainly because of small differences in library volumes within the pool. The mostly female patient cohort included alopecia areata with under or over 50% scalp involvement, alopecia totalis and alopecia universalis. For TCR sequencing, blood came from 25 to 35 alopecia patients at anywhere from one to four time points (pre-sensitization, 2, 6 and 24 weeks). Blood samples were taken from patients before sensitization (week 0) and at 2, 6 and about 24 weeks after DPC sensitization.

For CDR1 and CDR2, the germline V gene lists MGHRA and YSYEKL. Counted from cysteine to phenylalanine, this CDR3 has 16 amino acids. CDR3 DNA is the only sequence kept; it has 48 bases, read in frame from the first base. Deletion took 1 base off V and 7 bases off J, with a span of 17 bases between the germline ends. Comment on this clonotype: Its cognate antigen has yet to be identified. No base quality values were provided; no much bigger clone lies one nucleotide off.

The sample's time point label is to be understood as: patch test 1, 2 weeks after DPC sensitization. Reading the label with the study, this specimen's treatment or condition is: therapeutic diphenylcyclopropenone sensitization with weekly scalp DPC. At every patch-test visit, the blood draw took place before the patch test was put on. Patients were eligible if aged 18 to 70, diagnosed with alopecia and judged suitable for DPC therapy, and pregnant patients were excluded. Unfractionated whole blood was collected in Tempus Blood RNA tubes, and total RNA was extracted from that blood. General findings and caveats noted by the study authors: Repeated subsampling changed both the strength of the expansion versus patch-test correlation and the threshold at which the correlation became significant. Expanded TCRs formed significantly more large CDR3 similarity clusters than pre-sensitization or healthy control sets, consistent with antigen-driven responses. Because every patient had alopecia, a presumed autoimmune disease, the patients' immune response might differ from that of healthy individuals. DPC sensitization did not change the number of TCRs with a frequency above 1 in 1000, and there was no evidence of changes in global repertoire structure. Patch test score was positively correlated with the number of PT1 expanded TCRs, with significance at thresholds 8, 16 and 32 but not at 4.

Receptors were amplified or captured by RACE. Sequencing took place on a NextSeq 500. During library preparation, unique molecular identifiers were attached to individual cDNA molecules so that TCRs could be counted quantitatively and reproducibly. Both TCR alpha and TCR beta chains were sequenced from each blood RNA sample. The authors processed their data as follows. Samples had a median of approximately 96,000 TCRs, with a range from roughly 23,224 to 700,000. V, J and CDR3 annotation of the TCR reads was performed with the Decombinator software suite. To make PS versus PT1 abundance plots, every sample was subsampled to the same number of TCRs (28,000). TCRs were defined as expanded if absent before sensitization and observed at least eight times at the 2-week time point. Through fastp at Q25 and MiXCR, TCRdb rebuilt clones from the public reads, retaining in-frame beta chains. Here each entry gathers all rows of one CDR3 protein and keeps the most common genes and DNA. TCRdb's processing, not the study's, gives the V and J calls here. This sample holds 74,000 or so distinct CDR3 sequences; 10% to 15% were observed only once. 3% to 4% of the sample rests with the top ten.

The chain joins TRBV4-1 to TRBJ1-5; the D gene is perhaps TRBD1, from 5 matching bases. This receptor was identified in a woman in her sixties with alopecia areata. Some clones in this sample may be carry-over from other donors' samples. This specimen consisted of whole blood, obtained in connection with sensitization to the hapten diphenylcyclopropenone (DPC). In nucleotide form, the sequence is TGCGCCAGCAGCCAAGGGATCTCAGGGCGGCGACAGCCCCAGCATTTT. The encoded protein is CASSQGISGRRQPQHF.